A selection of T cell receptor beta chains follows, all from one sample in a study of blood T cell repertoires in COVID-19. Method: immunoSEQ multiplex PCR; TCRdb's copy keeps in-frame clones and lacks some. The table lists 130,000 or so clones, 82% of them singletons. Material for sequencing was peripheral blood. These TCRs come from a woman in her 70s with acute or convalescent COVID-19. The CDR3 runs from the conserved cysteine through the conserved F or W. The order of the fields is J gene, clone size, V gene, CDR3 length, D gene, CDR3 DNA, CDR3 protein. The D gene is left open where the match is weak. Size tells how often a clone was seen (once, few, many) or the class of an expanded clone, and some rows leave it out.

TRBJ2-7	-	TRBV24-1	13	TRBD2	TGTGCCACCATACTAGCGGGGTCTTACGAGCAGTACTTC	CATILAGSYEQYF
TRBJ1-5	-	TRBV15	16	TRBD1	TGTGCCACCAGCAGAGATCGGAACAGGGGGAATCAGCCCCAGCATTTT	CATSRDRNRGNQPQHF
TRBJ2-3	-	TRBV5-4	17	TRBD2	TGTGCCAGCAGCTATCGCGGGACTAGCGGAACCACAGATACGCAGTATTTT	CASSYRGTSGTTDTQYF
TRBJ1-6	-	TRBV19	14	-	TGTGCCAGTAGTAAGACCACAGGGAATTCACCCCTCCACTTT	CASSKTTGNSPLHF
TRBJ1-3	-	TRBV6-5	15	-	TGTGCCAGCAGTTACAATACAGGGAATAGAAACACCATATATTTT	CASSYNTGNRNTIYF
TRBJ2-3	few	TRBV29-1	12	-	TGCAGCGTTGAAGATGTCGCGGATACGCAGTATTTT	CSVEDVADTQYF
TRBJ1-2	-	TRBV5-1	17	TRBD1	TGCGCCAGCAGCTTGGGACCCTCCGGACAGGGGAACTATGGCTACACCTTC	CASSLGPSGQGNYGYTF
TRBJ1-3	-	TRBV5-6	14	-	TGTGCCAGCAGCTGGGGCCTCTCTGGAAACACCATATATTTT	CASSWGLSGNTIYF
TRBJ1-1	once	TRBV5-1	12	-	TGCGCCAGCAGGCGGGTCAACACTGAAGCTTTCTTT	CASRRVNTEAFF
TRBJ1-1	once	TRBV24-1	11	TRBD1	TGTGCCACCAGTGATCGGGACAGAGCTTTCTTT	CATSDRDRAFF
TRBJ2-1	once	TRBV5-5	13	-	TGTGCCAGCACCCCCACAGTAAACAATGAGCAGTTCTTC	CASTPTVNNEQFF
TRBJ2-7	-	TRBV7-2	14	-	TGTGCCAGCAGCTTAGGCGGGGGCCCCTCCGAGCAGTACTTC	CASSLGGGPSEQYF
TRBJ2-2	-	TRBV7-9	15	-	TGTGCCAGCAGCTCCTGGGACTTAAACACCGGGGAGCTGTTTTTT	CASSSWDLNTGELFF
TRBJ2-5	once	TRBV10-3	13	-	TGTGCCACGTCGACAGGAAAGGGAGAGACCCAGTACTTC	CATSTGKGETQYF
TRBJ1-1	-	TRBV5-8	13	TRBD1	TGTGCCAGCAGCATCAGGGGGGACACTGAAGCTTTCTTT	CASSIRGDTEAFF
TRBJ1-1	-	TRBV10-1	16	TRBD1	TGCGCCAGCAGGGATGGGACAGGGGGCCTGAACACTGAAGCTTTCTTT	CASRDGTGGLNTEAFF
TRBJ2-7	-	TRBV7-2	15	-	TGTGCCAGCAGCTTAATGTGGGCTATAAACTACGAGCAGTACTTC	CASSLMWAINYEQYF
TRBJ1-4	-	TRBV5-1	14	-	TGCGCCAGCAGTCAGACAGTGAATAATGAAAAACTGTTTTTT	CASSQTVNNEKLFF